The present TCR beta chain was sequenced within a study of human T cells and chemical hapten exposure. Study-wide context: The sensitizer, 2% DPC, was used on roughly 2 cm by roughly 2 cm of upper inner arm skin.

This clonotype occurred many times. Time point: patch test 1, 2 weeks after DPC sensitization. As to treatment: therapeutic diphenylcyclopropenone sensitization with weekly scalp DPC. Only after blood had been drawn was each patch test applied. Suited to DPC and affected by alopecia, the donors ranged from 18 to 70 years old. TCRdb reprocessed the RACE reads via MiXCR and lists one record per CDR3 protein. Found here are approximately 80,000 distinct CDR3 sequences, 7.5% to 9% of them singletons; the top ten hold around 1.5%. Germline values: CDR1 DFQATT, CDR2 SNEGSKA (reference sequence). This CDR3 contains 16 residues. Trimming took 3 bases from V and 4 from J; bases not matched to a gene: 10.

The rearrangement uses TRBV20-1 and TRBJ2-1; 9 bases align to TRBD1. The source material was whole blood, sampled in connection with sensitization to the hapten diphenylcyclopropenone (DPC). This TCR was sampled from a woman aged 25 to 45 with alopecia areata. Some clones in this sample may be carry-over from other donors' samples. The CDR3 is CSASNPTGGPYNEQFF. In DNA form, the CDR3 reads TGCAGTGCTAGCAATCCAACAGGGGGCCCTTACAATGAGCAGTTCTTC.